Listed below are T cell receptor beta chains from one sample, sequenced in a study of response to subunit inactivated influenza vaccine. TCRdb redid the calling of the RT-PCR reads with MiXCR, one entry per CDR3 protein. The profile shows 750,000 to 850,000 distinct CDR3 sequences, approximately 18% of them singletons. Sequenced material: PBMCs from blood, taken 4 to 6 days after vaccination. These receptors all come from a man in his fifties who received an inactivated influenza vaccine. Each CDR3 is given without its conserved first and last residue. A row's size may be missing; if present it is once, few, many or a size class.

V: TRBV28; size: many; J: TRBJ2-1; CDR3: ASSLQGAGNEQF
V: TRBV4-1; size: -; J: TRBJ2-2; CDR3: ASSHRQGLNTGELF
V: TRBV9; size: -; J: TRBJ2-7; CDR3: ASSAGFPDAYEQY
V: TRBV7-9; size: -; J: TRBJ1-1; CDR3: ASSSTGSWNTEAF
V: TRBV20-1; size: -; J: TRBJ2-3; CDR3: SAPPDGTDTQY
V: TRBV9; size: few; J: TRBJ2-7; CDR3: ASSVGGSRETYEQY
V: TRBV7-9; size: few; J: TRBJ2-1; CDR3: ASSLMGGGTVDEQF
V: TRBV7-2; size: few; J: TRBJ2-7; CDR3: ASSPSGIWDEQY
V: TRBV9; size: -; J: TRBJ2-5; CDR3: ASSVSSGQQETQY
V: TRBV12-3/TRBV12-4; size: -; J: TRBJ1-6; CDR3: ASGWAGGGSPLH
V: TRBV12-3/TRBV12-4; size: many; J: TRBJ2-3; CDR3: ASSFNTGYTQY
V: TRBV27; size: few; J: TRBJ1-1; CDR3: ASSLFGGRTEAF